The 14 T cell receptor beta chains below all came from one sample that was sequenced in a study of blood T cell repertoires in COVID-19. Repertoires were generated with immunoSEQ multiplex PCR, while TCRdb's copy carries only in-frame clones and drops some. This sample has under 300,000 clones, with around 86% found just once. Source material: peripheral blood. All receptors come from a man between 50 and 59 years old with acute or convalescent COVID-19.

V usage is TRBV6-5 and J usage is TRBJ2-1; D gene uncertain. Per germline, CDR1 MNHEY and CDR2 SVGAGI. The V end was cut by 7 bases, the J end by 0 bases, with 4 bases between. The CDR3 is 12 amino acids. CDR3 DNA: TGTGCCAGCACCGGCTCCTACAATGAGCAGTTCTTC. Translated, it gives CASTGSYNEQFF.

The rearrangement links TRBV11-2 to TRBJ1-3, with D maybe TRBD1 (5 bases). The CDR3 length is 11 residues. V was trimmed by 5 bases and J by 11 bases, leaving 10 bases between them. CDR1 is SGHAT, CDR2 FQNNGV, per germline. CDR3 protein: CASSLGPAIYF. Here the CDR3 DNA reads TGTGCCAGCAGCCTGGGGCCGGCCATATATTTT. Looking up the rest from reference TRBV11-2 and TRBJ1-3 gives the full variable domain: EAGVAQSPRYKIIEKRQSVAFWCNPISGHATLYWYQQILGQGPKLLIQFQNNGVVDDSQLPKDRFSAERLKGVDSTLKIQPAKLEDSAVYLCASSLGPAIYFGEGSWLTVV.

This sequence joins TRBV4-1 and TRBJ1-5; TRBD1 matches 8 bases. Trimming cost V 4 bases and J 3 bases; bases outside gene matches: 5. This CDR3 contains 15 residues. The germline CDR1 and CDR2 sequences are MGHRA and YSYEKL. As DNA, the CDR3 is TGCGCCAGCAGCCCGCAGGGGGCGAACAATCAGCCCCAGCATTTT. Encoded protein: CASSPQGANNQPQHF.

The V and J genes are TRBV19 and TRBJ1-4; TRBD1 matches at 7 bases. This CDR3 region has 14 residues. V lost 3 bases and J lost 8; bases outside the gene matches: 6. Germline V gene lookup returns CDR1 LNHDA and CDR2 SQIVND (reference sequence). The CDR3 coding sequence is TGTGCCAGTAGTATTGAACAGGGGAGGGAAAAACTGTTTTTT. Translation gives CASSIEQGREKLFF.

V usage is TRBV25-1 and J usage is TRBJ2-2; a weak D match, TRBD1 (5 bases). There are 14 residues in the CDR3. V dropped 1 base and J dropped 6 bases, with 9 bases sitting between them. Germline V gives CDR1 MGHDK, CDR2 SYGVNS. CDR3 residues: CASSEFRAAGELFF. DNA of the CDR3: TGTGCCAGCAGTGAATTCAGGGCGGCCGGGGAGCTGTTTTTT.

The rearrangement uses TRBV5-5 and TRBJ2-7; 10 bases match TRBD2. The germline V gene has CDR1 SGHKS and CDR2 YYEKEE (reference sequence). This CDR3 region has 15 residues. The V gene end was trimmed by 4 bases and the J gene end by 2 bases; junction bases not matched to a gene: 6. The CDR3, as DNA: TGTGCCAGCAGCCTACCGGGACTAGCGCCCTACGAGCAGTACTTC. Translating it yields CASSLPGLAPYEQYF.

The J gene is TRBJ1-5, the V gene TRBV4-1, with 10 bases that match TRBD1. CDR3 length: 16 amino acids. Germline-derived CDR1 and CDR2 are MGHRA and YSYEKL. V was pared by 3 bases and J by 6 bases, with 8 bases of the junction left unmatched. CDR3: CASSHADRGNGQPQHF. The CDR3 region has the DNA TGCGCCAGCAGCCATGCGGACAGGGGGAATGGTCAGCCCCAGCATTTT.

CDR3: CASSVSGTSTDTQYF. The CDR3 bases are TGTGCCAGCAGTGTCTCGGGGACTAGCACAGATACGCAGTATTTT. The chain couples TRBV2 to TRBJ2-3; the D gene is possibly TRBD2 (6 bases). There are 15 residues in the CDR3. Germline assignment: CDR1 SNHLY and CDR2 FYNNEI. Deletions cut 4 bases from V and 0 bases from J, with 11 bases between.

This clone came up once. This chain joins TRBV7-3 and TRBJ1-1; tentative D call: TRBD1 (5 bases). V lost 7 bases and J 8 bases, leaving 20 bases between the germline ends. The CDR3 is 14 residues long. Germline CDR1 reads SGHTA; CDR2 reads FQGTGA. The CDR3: CASTPGFQGGEAFF. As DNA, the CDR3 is TGTGCCAGCACCCCAGGTTTCCAGGGTGGAGAAGCTTTCTTT. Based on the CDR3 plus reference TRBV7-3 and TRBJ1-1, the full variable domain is GAGVSQTPSNKVTEKGKYVELRCDPISGHTALYWYRQSLGQGPEFLIYFQGTGAADDSGLPNDRFFAVRPEGSVSTLKIQRTERGDSAVYLCASTPGFQGGEAFFGQGTRLTVV.

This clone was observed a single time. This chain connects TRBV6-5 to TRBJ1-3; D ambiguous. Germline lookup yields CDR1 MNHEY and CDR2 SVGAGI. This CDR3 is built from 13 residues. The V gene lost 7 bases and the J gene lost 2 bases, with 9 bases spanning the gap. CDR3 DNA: TGTGCCAGCATGAGCGGGGCTGGAAACACCATATATTTT. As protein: CASMSGAGNTIYF.

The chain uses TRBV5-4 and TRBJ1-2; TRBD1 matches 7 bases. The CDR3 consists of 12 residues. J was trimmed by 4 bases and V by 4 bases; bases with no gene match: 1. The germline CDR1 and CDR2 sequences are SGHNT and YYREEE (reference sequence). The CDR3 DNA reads TGTGCCAGCAGCAGGGACAGCTATGGCTACACCTTC. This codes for CASSRDSYGYTF.

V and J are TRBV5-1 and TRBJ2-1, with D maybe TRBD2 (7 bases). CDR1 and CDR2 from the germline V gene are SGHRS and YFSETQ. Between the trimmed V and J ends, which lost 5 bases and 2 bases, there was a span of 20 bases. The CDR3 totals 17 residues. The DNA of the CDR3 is TGCGCCAGCAGGCGCGGGGGCGCGACTGAGACCTACAATGAGCAGTTCTTC. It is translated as CASRRGGATETYNEQFF.

The CDR3 DNA reads as TGTGCCAGTAGTATACCGGGCACAGGCGGAAACACCATATATTTT. Translation gives CASSIPGTGGNTIYF. The chain employs TRBV19 and TRBJ1-3, with a weak D call TRBD1 (5 bases). In germline, CDR1 is LNHDA, CDR2 SQIVND (reference sequence). V was trimmed by 2 bases and J by 4 bases, leaving 12 bases between them. The CDR3 runs 15 residues. Full variable domain (remainder filled in from reference TRBV19 and TRBJ1-3): DGGITQSPKYLFRKEGQNVTLSCEQNLNHDAMYWYRQDPGQGLRLIYYSQIVNDFQKGDIAEGYSVSREKKESFPLTVTSAQKNPTAFYLCASSIPGTGGNTIYFGEGSWLTVV.

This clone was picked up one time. In DNA, the CDR3 is TGTGCCAGCAGCTCCTCAGGGGGCTCCTACGAGCAGTACTTC. As protein: CASSSSGGSYEQYF. V gene TRBV13 combines with J gene TRBJ2-7, with TRBD1 identical over 7 bases. The germline CDR1 and CDR2 sequences are PRHDT and FYEKMQ (reference sequence). CDR3 length equals 14 residues. J gave up 0 bases and V 4 bases, and 3 bases lay outside the gene matches.